The rows below give T cell receptor beta chains drawn from one sample of a study of T cells in localized non-small cell lung cancer. TCRdb's table, derived via immunoSEQ multiplex PCR, lists solely in-frame clones and lacks some. Among 30,000 to 35,000 clones listed, around 93% were seen once. This material consisted of peripheral blood, taken before any cancer treatment. Every receptor here comes from an older female donor with stage I lung adenocarcinoma. CDR3s include the opening cysteine and the closing phenylalanine or tryptophan. A D gene is named only where the DNA matches it firmly. Expanded clones get a size class; other rows say once, few or many, or leave the size out.

J gene: TRBJ2-1
V gene: TRBV5-4
D gene: -
clone size: -
CDR3 DNA: TGTGCCAGCAGCTTGGTCGGGGCCAATGAGCAGTTCTTC
CDR3 protein: CASSLVGANEQFF

J gene: TRBJ2-3
V gene: TRBV5-1
D gene: TRBD1
clone size: -
CDR3 DNA: TGCGCCAGCAGCCTGGGACAGGGTAGAGATACGCAGTATTTT
CDR3 protein: CASSLGQGRDTQYF

J gene: TRBJ2-7
V gene: TRBV25-1
D gene: -
clone size: -
CDR3 DNA: TGTGCCAGCAGTGAATCCCCCCTCTACGAGCAGTACTTC
CDR3 protein: CASSESPLYEQYF

J gene: TRBJ1-2
V gene: TRBV9
D gene: -
clone size: -
CDR3 DNA: TGTGCCAGCAGCACCACGGGGATTAACTATGGCTACACCTTC
CDR3 protein: CASSTTGINYGYTF

J gene: TRBJ1-3
V gene: TRBV18
D gene: -
clone size: -
CDR3 DNA: TGTGCCAGCTCACCGTCCTCTGGAAACACCATATATTTT
CDR3 protein: CASSPSSGNTIYF

J gene: TRBJ1-3
V gene: TRBV14
D gene: -
clone size: -
CDR3 DNA: TGTGCCAGCAGCCAAGGGACGGCTGGAAACACCATATATTTT
CDR3 protein: CASSQGTAGNTIYF

J gene: TRBJ2-5
V gene: TRBV2
D gene: TRBD1
clone size: -
CDR3 DNA: TGTGCCAGCAGTCGACAAGACAGGGGCAGGGAGACCCAGTACTTC
CDR3 protein: CASSRQDRGRETQYF

J gene: TRBJ2-7
V gene: TRBV28
D gene: -
clone size: -
CDR3 DNA: TGTGCCAGCAGTTTAAGCGAGCAGTACTTC
CDR3 protein: CASSLSEQYF

J gene: TRBJ2-1
V gene: TRBV5-6
D gene: TRBD1
clone size: -
CDR3 DNA: TGTGCCAGCAGCCCACTGGGACAGGGGTTCAATGAGCAGTTCTTC
CDR3 protein: CASSPLGQGFNEQFF

J gene: TRBJ2-2
V gene: TRBV5-4
D gene: TRBD1
clone size: -
CDR3 DNA: TGTGCCAGCAGCACGGACCCGGGACAGGGGATCGGGGAGCTGTTTTTT
CDR3 protein: CASSTDPGQGIGELFF

J gene: TRBJ1-2
V gene: TRBV7-9
D gene: -
clone size: -
CDR3 DNA: TGTGCCAGCAGTTTTGGACAGTCGATTTATGGCTACACCTTC
CDR3 protein: CASSFGQSIYGYTF

J gene: TRBJ1-4
V gene: TRBV21-1
D gene: -
clone size: -
CDR3 DNA: TGTGCCAGCGGGGCTGCGAATGAAAAACTGTTTTTT
CDR3 protein: CASGAANEKLFF

J gene: TRBJ2-1
V gene: TRBV29-1
D gene: -
clone size: -
CDR3 DNA: TGCAGCGTTCCTCGAGAAGGTGAGCAGTTCTTC
CDR3 protein: CSVPREGEQFF

J gene: TRBJ2-1
V gene: TRBV7-8
D gene: -
clone size: -
CDR3 DNA: TGTGCCAGCAGCTTAGGACTTAACAATGAGCAGTTCTTC
CDR3 protein: CASSLGLNNEQFF

J gene: TRBJ2-2
V gene: TRBV5-1
D gene: TRBD2
clone size: few
CDR3 DNA: TGCGCCAGCAGCTTTGGTAGCGGGAGTGTGAACACCGGGGAGCTGTTTTTT
CDR3 protein: CASSFGSGSVNTGELFF

J gene: TRBJ2-3
V gene: TRBV2
D gene: TRBD2
clone size: -
CDR3 DNA: TGTGCCAGCAGTCTGCTAGCGGGAGGGTCAGATACGCAGTATTTT
CDR3 protein: CASSLLAGGSDTQYF

J gene: TRBJ1-1
V gene: TRBV18
D gene: -
clone size: -
CDR3 DNA: TGTGCCAGCTCACCAGAGAAGAACACTGAAGCTTTCTTT
CDR3 protein: CASSPEKNTEAFF

J gene: TRBJ1-4
V gene: TRBV18
D gene: TRBD1
clone size: -
CDR3 DNA: TGTGCCAGCTCATCGGGACAGGGGGCCCTAAATGAAAAACTGTTTTTT
CDR3 protein: CASSSGQGALNEKLFF

J gene: TRBJ2-4
V gene: TRBV18
D gene: TRBD2
clone size: -
CDR3 DNA: TGTGCCAGCTCACCTGGGACTACGGAAAACATTCAGTACTTC
CDR3 protein: CASSPGTTENIQYF

J gene: TRBJ1-5
V gene: TRBV7-9
D gene: -
clone size: -
CDR3 DNA: TGTGCCAGCAGCCCGTATAGCAATCAGCCCCAGCATTTT
CDR3 protein: CASSPYSNQPQHF

J gene: TRBJ2-2
V gene: TRBV4-2
D gene: -
clone size: -
CDR3 DNA: TGTGCCAGCAGCCGGGCCCTGCGAGAGAAACCCACCGGGGAGCTGTTTTTT
CDR3 protein: CASSRALREKPTGELFF